Below are 7 T cell receptor beta chains sequenced from a single sample in a study of OX40 agonist ivuxolimab in advanced cancers. Some clones are missing from TCRdb's copy, which holds only in-frame ones; the method was immunoSEQ multiplex PCR. The sample has about 26,000 clones, 85% seen once. The input for sequencing was CD4+ or CD8+ T cells sorted from blood, taken in a trial of the OX40 agonist ivuxolimab. These receptors were obtained from an adult with an advanced solid tumor such as melanoma, head and neck, liver or kidney cancer.

This sequence joins TRBV7-9 and TRBJ2-1; maybe TRBD2 (7 bases). CDR1 SEHNR and CDR2 FQNEAQ come from the germline V gene (reference sequence). There are 16 residues in the CDR3. V was trimmed by 2 bases and J by 4 bases, leaving 15 bases between them. The CDR3 reads CASSLSHEGGYNEQFF. CDR3 in DNA: TGTGCCAGCAGCTTATCCCATGAGGGGGGGTACAATGAGCAGTTCTTC.

V gene TRBV10-2 combines with J gene TRBJ1-1, with a tentative D call TRBD1 (5 bases). Germline CDR1 WSHSY, CDR2 SAAADI. The CDR3 has 12 residues. Trimming cost V 2 bases and J 4 bases, with 5 bases left between them. The CDR3: CASSEGGTEAFF. CDR3 nucleotide sequence: TGCGCCAGCAGTGAGGGGGGCACTGAAGCTTTCTTT.

The chain combines TRBV6-1 with TRBJ2-3, with D possibly being TRBD2 (6 bases). Between the trimmed V and J ends, which lost 2 bases and 1 base, there was a span of 13 bases. The CDR3 is made up of 16 amino acids. Germline V gives CDR1 MNHNS, CDR2 SASEGT. In DNA, the CDR3 is TGTGCCAGCAGTGAAATCCCGGGCGGGGGCACAGATACGCAGTATTTT. This sequence encodes CASSEIPGGGTDTQYF.

The chain joins TRBV7-2 to TRBJ2-1; D is tentatively TRBD1 or TRBD2 (5 bases each). The CDR3 is 13 amino acids. Per germline, CDR1 SGHTA and CDR2 FQGNSA. Deletions cut 1 base from V and 10 bases from J, with 11 bases between. As DNA, the CDR3 is TGTGCCAGCAGCTTAGTTGGGGGACCGGAGCAGTTCTTC. It codes for CASSLVGGPEQFF.

The chain couples TRBV27 to TRBJ2-1, with 9 bases aligning to TRBD2. The J segment lost 3 bases and the V segment lost 3 bases, leaving 3 bases of the junction unmatched. The CDR3 consists of 15 residues. Germline V gene sequence: CDR1 MNHEY, CDR2 SMNVEV (reference sequence). CDR3 sequence (DNA): TGTGCCAGCAGTTTCGGGACTAGCTTCTACAATGAGCAGTTCTTC. Translating it yields CASSFGTSFYNEQFF.

This CDR3 reads CASSGLAVNEQFF. DNA for the CDR3: TGTGCCAGCAGCGGTCTAGCGGTCAATGAGCAGTTCTTC. The chain is built from TRBV7-6 and TRBJ2-1; 7 nucleotides agree with TRBD2. Trimming cost V 5 bases and J 6 bases; bases outside gene matches: 4. The germline V gene has CDR1 SGHVS and CDR2 FNYEAQ. The CDR3 extends over 13 amino acids.

The table lists this clone with a few counts. The chain is built from TRBV5-6 and TRBJ2-5; D possibly corresponds to TRBD1 (5 bases). The CDR3 length is 13 residues. CDR1 and CDR2 (germline): SGHDT, YYEEEE. V gave up 1 base and J gave up 5 bases, with 9 bases separating them. The DNA of the CDR3 is TGTGCCAGCAGCTTGAGGGGATGGGAGACCCAGTACTTC. This encodes CASSLRGWETQYF.